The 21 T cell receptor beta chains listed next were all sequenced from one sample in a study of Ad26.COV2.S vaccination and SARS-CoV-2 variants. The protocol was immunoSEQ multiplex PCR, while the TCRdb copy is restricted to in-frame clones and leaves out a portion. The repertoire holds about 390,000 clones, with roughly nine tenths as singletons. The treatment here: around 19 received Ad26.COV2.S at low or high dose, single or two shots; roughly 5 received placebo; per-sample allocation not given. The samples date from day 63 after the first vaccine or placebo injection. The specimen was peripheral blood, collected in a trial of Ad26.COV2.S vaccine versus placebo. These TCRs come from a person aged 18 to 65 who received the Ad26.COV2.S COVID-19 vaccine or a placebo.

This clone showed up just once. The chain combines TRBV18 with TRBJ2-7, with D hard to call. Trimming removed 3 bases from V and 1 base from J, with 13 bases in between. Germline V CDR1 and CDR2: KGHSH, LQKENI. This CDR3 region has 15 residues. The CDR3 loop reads CASSPTLTVSYEQYF. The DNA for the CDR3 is TGTGCCAGCTCACCCACTTTGACTGTTTCCTACGAGCAGTACTTC. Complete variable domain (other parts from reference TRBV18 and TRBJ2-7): NAGVMQNPRHLVRRRGQEARLRCSPMKGHSHVYWYRQLPEEGLKFMVYLQKENIIDESGMPKERFSAEFPKEGPSILRIQQVVRGDSAAYFCASSPTLTVSYEQYFGPGTRLTVT.

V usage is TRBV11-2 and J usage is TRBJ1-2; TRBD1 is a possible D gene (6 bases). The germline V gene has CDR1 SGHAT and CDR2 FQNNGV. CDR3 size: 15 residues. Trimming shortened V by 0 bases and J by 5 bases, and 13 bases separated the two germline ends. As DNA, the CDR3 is TGTGCCAGCAGCTTAGATCCGGGGGCTGAGTATGGCTACACCTTC. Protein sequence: CASSLDPGAEYGYTF. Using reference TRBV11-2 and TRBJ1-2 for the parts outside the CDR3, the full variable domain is EAGVAQSPRYKIIEKRQSVAFWCNPISGHATLYWYQQILGQGPKLLIQFQNNGVVDDSQLPKDRFSAERLKGVDSTLKIQPAKLEDSAVYLCASSLDPGAEYGYTFGSGTRLTVV.

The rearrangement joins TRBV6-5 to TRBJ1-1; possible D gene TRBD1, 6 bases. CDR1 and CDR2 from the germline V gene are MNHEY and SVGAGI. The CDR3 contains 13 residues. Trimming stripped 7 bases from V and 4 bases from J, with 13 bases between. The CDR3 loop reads CASTVDRTTEAFF. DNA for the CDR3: TGTGCCAGCACCGTAGACAGGACCACTGAAGCTTTCTTT.

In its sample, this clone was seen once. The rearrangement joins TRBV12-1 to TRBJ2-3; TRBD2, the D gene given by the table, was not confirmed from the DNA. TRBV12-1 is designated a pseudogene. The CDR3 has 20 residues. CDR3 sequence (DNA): TGTGCCAGCAGCTTTAAGGAGGGCCTAGCGGGGGGCATTAGCACAGATACGCAGTATTTT. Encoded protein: CASSFKEGLAGGISTDTQYF.

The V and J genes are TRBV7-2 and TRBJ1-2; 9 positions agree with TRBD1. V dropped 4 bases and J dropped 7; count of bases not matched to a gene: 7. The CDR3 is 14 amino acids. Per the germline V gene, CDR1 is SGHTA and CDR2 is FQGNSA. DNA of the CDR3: TGTGCCAGCAGCTCTCTCCCGGGACAGGGTGGCTACACCTTC. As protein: CASSSLPGQGGYTF.

The CDR3 sequence is CASSLAGAQETQYF. CDR3 in DNA: TGTGCCAGCAGCTTAGCTGGGGCCCAAGAGACCCAGTACTTC. The rearrangement links TRBV11-2 to TRBJ2-5; the D gene is possibly TRBD1 (5 bases). CDR1 SGHAT and CDR2 FQNNGV come from the germline V gene. V gave up 1 base and J gave up 1 base, with 7 bases separating them. The CDR3 is made up of 14 amino acids.

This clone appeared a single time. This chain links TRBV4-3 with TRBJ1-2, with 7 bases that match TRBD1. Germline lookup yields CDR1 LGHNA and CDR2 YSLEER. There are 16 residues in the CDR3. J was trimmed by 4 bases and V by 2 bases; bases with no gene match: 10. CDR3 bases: TGCGCCAGCAGCCAAACTCGGACAGGCTCGGGCTATGGCTACACCTTC. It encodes CASSQTRTGSGYGYTF.

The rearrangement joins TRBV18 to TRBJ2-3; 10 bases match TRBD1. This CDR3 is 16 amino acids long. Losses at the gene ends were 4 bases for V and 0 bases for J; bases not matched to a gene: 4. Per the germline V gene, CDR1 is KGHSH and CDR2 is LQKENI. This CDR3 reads CASSHDRGPSTDTQYF. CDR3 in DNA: TGTGCCAGCTCACACGACAGGGGGCCGAGCACAGATACGCAGTATTTT.

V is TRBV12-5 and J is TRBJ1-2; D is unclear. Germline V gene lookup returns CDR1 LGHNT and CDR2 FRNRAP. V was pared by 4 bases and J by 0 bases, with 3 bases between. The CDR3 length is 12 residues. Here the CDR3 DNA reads TGTGCTAGTGGTTCCCCTAACTATGGCTACACCTTC. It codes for CASGSPNYGYTF.

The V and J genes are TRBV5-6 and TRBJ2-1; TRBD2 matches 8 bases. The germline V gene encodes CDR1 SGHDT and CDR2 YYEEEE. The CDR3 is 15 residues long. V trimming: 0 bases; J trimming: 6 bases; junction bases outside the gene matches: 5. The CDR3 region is CASSLEFGGANEQFF. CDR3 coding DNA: TGTGCCAGCAGCTTGGAATTCGGGGGGGCCAATGAGCAGTTCTTC.

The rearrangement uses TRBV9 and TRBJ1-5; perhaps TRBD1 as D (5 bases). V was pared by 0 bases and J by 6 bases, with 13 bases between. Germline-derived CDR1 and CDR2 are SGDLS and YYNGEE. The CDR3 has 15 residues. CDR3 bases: TGTGCCAGCAGCGTAGATGGCCAGGGTGTTCAGCCCCAGCATTTT. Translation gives CASSVDGQGVQPQHF.

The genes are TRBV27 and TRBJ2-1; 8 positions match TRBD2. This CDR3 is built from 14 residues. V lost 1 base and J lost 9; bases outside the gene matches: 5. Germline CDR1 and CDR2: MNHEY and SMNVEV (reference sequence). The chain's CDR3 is CASSLFGGAGEQFF. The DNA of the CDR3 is TGTGCCAGCAGTTTATTCGGGGGGGCAGGTGAGCAGTTCTTC.

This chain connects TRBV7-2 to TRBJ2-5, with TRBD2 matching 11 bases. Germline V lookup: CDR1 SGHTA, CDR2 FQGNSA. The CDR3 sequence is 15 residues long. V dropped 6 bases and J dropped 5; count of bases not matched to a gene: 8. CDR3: CASRRLAGLGETQYF. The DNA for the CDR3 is TGTGCCAGCAGGAGACTAGCGGGGCTGGGGGAGACCCAGTACTTC.

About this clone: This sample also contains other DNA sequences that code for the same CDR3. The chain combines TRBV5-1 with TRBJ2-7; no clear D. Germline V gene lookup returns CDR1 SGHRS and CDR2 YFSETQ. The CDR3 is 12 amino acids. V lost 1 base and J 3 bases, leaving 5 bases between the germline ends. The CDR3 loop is CASSLQGYEQYF. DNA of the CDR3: TGCGCCAGCAGCTTGCAAGGCTACGAGCAGTACTTC.

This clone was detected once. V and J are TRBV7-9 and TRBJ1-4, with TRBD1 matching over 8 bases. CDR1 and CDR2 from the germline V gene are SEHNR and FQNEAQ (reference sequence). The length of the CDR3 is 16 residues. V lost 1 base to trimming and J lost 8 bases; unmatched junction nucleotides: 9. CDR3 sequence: CASSLDAGQGREKLFF. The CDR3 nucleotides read TGTGCCAGCAGCTTAGACGCCGGACAGGGTAGAGAAAAACTGTTTTTT.

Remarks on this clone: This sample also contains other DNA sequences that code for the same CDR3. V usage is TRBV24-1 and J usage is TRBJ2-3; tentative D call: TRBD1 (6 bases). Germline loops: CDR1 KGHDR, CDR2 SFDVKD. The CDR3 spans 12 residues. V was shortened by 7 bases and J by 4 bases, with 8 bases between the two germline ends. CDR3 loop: CATSEGADTQYF. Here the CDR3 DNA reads TGTGCCACCAGCGAGGGGGCAGATACGCAGTATTTT.

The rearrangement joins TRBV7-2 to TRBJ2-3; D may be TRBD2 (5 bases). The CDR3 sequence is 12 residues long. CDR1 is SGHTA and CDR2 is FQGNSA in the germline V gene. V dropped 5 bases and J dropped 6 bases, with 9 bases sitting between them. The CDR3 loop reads CASSPRGDTQYF. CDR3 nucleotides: TGTGCCAGCAGCCCTAGAGGGGATACGCAGTATTTT.

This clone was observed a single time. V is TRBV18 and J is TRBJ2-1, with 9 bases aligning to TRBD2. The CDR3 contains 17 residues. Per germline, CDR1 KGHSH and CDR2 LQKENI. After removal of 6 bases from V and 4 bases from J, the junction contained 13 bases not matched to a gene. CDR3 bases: TGTGCCAGCTCCCAGACAGGTAGCGGGGGTTGGTACAATGAGCAGTTCTTC. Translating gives CASSQTGSGGWYNEQFF.

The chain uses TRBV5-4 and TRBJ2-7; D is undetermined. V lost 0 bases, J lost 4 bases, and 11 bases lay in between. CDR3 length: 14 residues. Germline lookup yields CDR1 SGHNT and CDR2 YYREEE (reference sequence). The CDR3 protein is CASSLDSGSYEQYF. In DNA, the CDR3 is TGTGCCAGCAGCTTGGATTCTGGGTCGTACGAGCAGTACTTC.

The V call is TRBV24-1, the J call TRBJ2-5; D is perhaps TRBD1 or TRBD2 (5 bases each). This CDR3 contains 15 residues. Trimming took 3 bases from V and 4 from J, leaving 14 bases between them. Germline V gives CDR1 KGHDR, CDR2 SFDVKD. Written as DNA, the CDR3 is TGTGCCACCAGTGATCCCCGGGGCCTGTCAGAGACCCAGTACTTC. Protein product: CATSDPRGLSETQYF.

The CDR3 coding sequence is TGTGCCAGCAGCTTGGGCAGGGTCACCGGGGAGCTGTTTTTT. This sequence encodes CASSLGRVTGELFF. V gene TRBV5-8 combines with J gene TRBJ2-2; TRBD1 might be the D (5 bases). CDR1 is SGHTS, CDR2 YDEGEE, per germline. Trimming cost V 0 bases and J 4 bases, with 7 bases left between them. The CDR3 is 14 residues long.